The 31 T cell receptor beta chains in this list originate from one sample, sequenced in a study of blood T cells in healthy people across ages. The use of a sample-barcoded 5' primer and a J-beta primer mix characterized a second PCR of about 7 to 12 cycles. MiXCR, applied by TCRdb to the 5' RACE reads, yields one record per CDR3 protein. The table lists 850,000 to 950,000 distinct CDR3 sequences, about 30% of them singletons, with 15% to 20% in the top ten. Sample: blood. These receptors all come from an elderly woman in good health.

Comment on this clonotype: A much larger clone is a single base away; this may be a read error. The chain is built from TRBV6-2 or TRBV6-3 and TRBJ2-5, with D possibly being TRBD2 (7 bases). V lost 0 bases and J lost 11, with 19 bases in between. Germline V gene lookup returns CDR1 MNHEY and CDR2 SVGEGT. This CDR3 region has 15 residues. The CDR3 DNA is TGTGCCAGCAGTTACTCGCGGGGGCTGAGTAATGAGCAGTACTTC. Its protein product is CASSYSRGLSNEQYF.

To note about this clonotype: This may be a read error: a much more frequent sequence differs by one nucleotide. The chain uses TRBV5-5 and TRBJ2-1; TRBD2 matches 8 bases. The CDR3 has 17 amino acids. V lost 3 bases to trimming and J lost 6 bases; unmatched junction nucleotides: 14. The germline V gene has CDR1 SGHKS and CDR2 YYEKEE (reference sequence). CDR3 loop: CASSWGPPGGRRNEQFF. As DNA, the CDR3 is TGTGCCAGCAGCTGGGGCCCACCGGGGGGGCGTCGCAATGAGCAGTTCTTC. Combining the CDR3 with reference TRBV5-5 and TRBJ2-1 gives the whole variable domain DAGVTQSPTHLIKTRGQQVTLRCSPISGHKSVSWYQQVLGQGPQFIFQYYEKEERGRGNFPDRFSARQFPNYSSELNVNALLLGDSALYLCASSWGPPGGRRNEQFFGPGTRLTVL.

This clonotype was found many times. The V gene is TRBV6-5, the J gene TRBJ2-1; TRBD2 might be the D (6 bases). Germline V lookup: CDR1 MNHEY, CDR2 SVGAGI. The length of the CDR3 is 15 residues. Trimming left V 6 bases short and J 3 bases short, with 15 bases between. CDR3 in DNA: TGTGCCAGCAGCCCCGGGACTCGACTCTACAATGAGCAGTTCTTC. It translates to CASSPGTRLYNEQFF.

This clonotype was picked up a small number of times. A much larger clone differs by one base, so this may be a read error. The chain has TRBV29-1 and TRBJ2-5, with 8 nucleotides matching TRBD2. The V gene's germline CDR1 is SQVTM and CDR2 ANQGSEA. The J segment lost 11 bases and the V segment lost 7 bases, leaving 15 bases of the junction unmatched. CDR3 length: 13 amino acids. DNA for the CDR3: TGCAGCGCCATTAGCGGGGCGTACAATGAGCAGTACTTC. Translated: CSAISGAYNEQYF.

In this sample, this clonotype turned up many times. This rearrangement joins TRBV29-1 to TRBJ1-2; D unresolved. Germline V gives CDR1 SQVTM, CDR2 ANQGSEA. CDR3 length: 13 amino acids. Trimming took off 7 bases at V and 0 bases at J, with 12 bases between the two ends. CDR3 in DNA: TGCAGCGCCGACCACATAGCTAACTATGGCTACACCTTC. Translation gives CSADHIANYGYTF.

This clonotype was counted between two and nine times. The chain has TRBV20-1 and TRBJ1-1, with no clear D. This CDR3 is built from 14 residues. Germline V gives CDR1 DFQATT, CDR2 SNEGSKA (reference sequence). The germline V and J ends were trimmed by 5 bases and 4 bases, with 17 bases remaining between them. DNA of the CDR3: TGCAGTGCTCCACAGCAAGTCGGGAGCACTGAAGCTTTCTTT. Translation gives CSAPQQVGSTEAFF.

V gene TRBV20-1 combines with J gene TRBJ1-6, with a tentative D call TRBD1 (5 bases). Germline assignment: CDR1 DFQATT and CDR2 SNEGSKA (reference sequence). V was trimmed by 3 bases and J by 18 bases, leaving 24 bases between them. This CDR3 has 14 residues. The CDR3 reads CSASKPGKMVIPHF. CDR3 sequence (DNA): TGCAGTGCTAGTAAGCCAGGGAAAATGGTGATCCCCCACTTT.

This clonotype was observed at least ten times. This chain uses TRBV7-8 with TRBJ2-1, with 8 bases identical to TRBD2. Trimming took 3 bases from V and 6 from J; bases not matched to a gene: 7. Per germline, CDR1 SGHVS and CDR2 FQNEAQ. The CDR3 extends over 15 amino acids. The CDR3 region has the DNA TGTGCCAGCAGCTTTGGGGGCGGGGGGTTCAATGAGCAGTTCTTC. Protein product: CASSFGGGGFNEQFF.

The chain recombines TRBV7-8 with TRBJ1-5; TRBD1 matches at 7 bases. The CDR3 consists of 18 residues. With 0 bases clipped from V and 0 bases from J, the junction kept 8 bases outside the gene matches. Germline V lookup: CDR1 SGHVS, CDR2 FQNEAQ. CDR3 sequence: CASSLAGRGPYSNQPQHF. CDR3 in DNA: TGTGCCAGCAGCTTAGCGGGTAGGGGGCCCTATAGCAATCAGCCCCAGCATTTT.

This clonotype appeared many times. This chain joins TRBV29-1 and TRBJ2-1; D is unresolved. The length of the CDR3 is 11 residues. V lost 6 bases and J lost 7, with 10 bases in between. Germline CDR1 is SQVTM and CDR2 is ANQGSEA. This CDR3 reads CSVGSLNEQFF. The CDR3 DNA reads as TGCAGCGTCGGCAGTCTAAATGAGCAGTTCTTC.

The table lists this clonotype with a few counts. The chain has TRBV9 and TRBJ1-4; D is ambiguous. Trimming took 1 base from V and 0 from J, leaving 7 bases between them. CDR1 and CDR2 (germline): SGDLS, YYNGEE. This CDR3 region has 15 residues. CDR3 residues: CASSVHGTTNEKLFF. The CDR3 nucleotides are TGTGCCAGCAGCGTACATGGGACAACTAATGAAAAACTGTTTTTT.

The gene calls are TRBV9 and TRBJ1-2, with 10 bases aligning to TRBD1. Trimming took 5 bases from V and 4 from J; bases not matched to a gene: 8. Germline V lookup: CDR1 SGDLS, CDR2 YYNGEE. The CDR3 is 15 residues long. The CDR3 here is CASSSGDRGLYGYTF. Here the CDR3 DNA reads TGTGCCAGCAGTAGCGGGGACAGGGGCCTCTATGGCTACACCTTC.

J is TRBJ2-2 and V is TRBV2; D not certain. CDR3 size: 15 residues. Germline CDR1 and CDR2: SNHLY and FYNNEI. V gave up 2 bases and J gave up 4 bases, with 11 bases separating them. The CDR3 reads CASSENRVGTGELFF. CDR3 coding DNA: TGTGCCAGCAGTGAAAACCGGGTTGGCACCGGGGAGCTGTTTTTT. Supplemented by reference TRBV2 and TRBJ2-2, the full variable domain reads EPEVTQTPSHQVTQMGQEVILRCVPISNHLYFYWYRQILGQKVEFLVSFYNNEISEKSEIFDDQFSVERPDGSNFTLKIRSTKLEDSAMYFCASSENRVGTGELFFGEGSRLTVL.

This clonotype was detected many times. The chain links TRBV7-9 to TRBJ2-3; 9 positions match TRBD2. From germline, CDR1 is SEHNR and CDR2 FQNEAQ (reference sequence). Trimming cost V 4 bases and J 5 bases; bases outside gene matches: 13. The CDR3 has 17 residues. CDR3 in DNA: TGTGCCAGCAGCTCGCGCCAACGCGGGGGGGGTATAGATACGCAGTATTTT. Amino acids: CASSSRQRGGGIDTQYF.

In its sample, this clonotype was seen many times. The CDR3: CASSLGRGQDGYTF. Written as DNA, the CDR3 is TGTGCCAGCAGCTTAGGCAGGGGGCAGGATGGCTACACCTTC. The rearrangement links TRBV7-9 to TRBJ1-2, with 8 bases lining up with TRBD1. Per the germline V gene, CDR1 is SEHNR and CDR2 is FQNEAQ (reference sequence). Trimming at V came to 1 base and at J to 6 bases, leaving 4 bases not matched to a gene. The CDR3 has 14 amino acids.

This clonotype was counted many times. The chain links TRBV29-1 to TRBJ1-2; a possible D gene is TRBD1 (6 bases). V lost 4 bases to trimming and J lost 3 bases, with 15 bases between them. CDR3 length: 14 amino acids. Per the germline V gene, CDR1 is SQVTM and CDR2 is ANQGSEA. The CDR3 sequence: CSVGRGGADYGYTF. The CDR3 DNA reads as TGCAGCGTTGGTCGGGGGGGGGCGGACTATGGCTACACCTTC.

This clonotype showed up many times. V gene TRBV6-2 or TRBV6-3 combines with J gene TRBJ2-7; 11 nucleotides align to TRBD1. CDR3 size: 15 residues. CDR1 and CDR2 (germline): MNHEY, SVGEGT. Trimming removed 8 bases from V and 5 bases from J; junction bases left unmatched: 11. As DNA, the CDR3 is TGTGCCAGCCGCGCCCGGGGACAGGGGGTCGACGAGCAGTACTTC. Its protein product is CASRARGQGVDEQYF.

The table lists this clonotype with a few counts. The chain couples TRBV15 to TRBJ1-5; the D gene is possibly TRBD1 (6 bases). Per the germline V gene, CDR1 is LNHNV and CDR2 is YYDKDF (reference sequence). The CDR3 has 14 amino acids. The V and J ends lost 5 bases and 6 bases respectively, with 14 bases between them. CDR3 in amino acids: CATSSYRASQPQHF. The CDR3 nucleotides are TGTGCCACCAGCTCCTACAGGGCCAGTCAGCCCCAGCATTTT.

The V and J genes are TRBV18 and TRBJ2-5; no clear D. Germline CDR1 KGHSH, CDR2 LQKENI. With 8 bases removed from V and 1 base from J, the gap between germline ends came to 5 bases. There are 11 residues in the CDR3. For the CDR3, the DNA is TGTGCCAGCGAAAGCCAAGAGACCCAGTACTTC. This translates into CASESQETQYF.

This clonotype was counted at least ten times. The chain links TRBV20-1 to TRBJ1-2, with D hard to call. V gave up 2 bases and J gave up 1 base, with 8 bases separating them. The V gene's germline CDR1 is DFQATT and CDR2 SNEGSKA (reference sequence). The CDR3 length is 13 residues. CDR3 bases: TGCAGTGCTAGAAAAGAGGTTAACTATGGCTACACCTTC. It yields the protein CSARKEVNYGYTF.

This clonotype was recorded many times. CDR3 DNA sequence: TGTGCCAGCACCAAATCCCGGGGGGCGTACGAGCAGTACTTC. This gives the protein CASTKSRGAYEQYF. The rearrangement links TRBV6-5 to TRBJ2-7; D may be TRBD2 (7 bases). Trimming cost V 7 bases and J 4 bases, with 17 bases left between them. The CDR3 has 14 residues. Germline V CDR1 and CDR2: MNHEY, SVGAGI.

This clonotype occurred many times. The CDR3 reads CASNTGGSYGYTF. The CDR3 bases are TGTGCCAGCAACACCGGGGGATCCTATGGCTACACCTTC. The V gene is TRBV7-2, the J gene TRBJ1-2, with TRBD1 as a possible D gene (5 bases). Trimming stripped 7 bases from V and 4 bases from J, with 13 bases between. CDR1 is SGHTA and CDR2 is FQGNSA in the germline V gene. The CDR3 runs to 13 residues.

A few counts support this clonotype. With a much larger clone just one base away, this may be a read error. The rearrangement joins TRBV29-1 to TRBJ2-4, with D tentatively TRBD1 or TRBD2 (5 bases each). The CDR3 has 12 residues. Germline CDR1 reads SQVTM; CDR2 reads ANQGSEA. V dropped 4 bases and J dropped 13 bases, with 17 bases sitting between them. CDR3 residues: CSVGSSGAEQYF. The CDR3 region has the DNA TGCAGCGTTGGTTCTTCCGGGGCTGAGCAGTACTTC.

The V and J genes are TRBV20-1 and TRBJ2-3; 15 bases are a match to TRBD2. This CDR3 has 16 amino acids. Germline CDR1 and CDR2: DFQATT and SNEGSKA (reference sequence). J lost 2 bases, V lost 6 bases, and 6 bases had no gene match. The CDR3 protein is CSAMGLAGGPTDTQYF. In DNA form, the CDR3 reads TGCAGTGCCATGGGACTAGCGGGAGGCCCCACAGATACGCAGTATTTT.

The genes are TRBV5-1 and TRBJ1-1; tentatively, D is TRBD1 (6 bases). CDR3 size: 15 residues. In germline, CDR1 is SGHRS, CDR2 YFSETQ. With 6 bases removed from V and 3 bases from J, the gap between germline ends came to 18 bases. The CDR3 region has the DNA TGCGCCAGCACCATGGGGGGGGCAGGAGACACTGAAGCTTTCTTT. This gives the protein CASTMGGAGDTEAFF.

The CDR3 loop reads CASSASIGDTDTQYF. CDR3 coding DNA: TGTGCCAGCAGCGCGTCGATTGGGGACACAGATACGCAGTATTTT. This chain links TRBV7-6 with TRBJ2-3; D is unclear. Between the trimmed V and J ends, which lost 5 bases and 2 bases, there was a span of 14 bases. The CDR3 totals 15 residues. CDR1 and CDR2 from the germline V gene are SGHVS and FNYEAQ.

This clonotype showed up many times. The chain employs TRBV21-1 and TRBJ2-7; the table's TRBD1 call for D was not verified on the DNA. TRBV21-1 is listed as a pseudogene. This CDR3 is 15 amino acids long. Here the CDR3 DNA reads TGTGCCAGCAGCTTCCGGCACAGGGGGCAAGTCGAGCAGTACTTC. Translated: CASSFRHRGQVEQYF.

The CDR3 DNA sequence: TGTGCCAGCAGCTTTTCGGGACTAGCGGGGCTCACAGATACGCAGTATTTT. Translation: CASSFSGLAGLTDTQYF. The rearrangement joins TRBV7-9 to TRBJ2-3; the match to TRBD2 covers 13 bases. CDR1 and CDR2 (germline): SEHNR, FQNEAQ (reference sequence). V was clipped by 3 bases and J by 2 bases; unmatched bases: 5. This CDR3 comprises 17 residues. Supplemented by reference TRBV7-9 and TRBJ2-3, the full variable domain reads DTGVSQNPRHKITKRGQNVTFRCDPISEHNRLYWYRQTLGQGPEFLTYFQNEAQLEKSRLLSDRFSAERPKGSFSTLEIQRTEQGDSAMYLCASSFSGLAGLTDTQYFGPGTRLTVL.

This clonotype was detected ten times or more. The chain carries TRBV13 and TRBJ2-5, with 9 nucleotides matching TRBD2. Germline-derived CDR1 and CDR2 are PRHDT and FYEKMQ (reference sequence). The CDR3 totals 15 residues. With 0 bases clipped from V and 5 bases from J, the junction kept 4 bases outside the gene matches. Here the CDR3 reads CASSLGAGGLETQYF. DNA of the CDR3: TGTGCCAGCAGCTTAGGAGCGGGGGGCCTTGAGACCCAGTACTTC.

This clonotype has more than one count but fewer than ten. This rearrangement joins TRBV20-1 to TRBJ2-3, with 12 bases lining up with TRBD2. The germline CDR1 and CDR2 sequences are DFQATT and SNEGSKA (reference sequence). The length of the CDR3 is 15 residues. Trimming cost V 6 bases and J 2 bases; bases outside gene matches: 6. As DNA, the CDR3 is TGCAGTGCCCGACTAGCGGGGGTCTCCACAGATACGCAGTATTTT. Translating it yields CSARLAGVSTDTQYF.

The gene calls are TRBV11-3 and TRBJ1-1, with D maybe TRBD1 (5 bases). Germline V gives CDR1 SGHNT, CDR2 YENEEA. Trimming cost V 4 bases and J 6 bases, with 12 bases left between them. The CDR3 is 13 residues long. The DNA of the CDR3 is TGTGCCAGCAGCTCCCTTGAGGGACCTGAAGCTTTCTTT. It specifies CASSSLEGPEAFF.